This TCR beta chain was obtained from a study of cytomegalovirus exposure and HLA in healthy donors. The study, taken as a whole, reports: Altogether, some 170 TCR beta chains were recorded as cytomegalovirus-associated.

With respect to this clone: Its antigen is as yet unknown.

Trimming removed 5 bases from V and 10 bases from J; junction bases left unmatched: 7. The CDR3 sequence is 14 residues long. In germline, CDR1 is SEHNR, CDR2 FQNEAQ (reference sequence). With 60 Vbeta and 13 Jbeta primers, the PCR was carried out. Sequencing used immunoSEQ multiplex PCR; TCRdb keeps in-frame clones, though not all of them. The sample's table shows tens of thousands of clones. The receptor's source is a woman between 40 and 50 years old in good health and CMV-seronegative. The chain couples TRBV7-9 to TRBJ2-1; 11 nucleotides agree with TRBD2. Sequenced sample: PBMCs. The CDR3 DNA follows: TGTGCCAGCAGCCCACAGGGACTAGCGGACGAGCAGTTCTTC. This gives the protein CASSPQGLADEQFF.